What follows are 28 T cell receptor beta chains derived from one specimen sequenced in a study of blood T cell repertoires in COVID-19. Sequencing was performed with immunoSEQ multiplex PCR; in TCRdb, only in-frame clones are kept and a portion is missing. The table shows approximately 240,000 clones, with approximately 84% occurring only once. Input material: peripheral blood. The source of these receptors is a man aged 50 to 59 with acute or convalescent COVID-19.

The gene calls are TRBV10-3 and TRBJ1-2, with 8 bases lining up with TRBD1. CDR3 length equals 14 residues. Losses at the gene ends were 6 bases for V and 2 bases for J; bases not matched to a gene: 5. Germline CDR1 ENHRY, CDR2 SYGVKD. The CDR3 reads CAIRGQENNYGYTF. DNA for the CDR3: TGTGCCATCAGGGGACAGGAGAACAACTATGGCTACACCTTC.

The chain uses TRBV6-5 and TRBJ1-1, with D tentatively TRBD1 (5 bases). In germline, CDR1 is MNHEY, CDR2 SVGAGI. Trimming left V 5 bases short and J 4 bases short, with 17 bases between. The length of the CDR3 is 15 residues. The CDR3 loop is CASSSRTSRGTEAFF. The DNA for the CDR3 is TGTGCCAGCAGTAGCCGGACAAGTCGAGGCACTGAAGCTTTCTTT.

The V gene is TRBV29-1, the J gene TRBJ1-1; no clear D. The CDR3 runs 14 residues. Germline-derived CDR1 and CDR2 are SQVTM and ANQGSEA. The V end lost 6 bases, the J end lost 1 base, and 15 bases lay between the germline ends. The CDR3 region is CSVKLFIANTEAFF. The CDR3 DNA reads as TGCAGCGTCAAATTATTCATAGCGAACACTGAAGCTTTCTTT.

The CDR3 nucleotides read TGCGCCAGCAGCCCGGGAGAAGGGAATCAGCCCCAGCATTTT. It encodes CASSPGEGNQPQHF. This chain joins TRBV5-1 and TRBJ1-5, with unresolved D. Germline V CDR1 and CDR2: SGHRS, YFSETQ. This CDR3 is 14 amino acids long. Trimming stripped 4 bases from V and 4 bases from J, with 12 bases between.

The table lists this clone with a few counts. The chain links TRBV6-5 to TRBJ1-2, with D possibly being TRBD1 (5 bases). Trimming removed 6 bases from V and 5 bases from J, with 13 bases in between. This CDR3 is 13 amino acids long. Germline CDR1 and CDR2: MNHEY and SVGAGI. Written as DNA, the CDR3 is TGTGCCAGCAGCGCCCGGACATTGTATGGCTACACCTTC. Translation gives CASSARTLYGYTF.

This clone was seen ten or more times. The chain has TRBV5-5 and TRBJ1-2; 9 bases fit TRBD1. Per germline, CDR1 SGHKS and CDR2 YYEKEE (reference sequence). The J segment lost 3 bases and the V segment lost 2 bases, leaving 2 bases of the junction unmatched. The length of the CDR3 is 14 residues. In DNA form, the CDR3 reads TGTGCCAGCAGCTTATGGACAGGGGACTATGGCTACACCTTC. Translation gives CASSLWTGDYGYTF.

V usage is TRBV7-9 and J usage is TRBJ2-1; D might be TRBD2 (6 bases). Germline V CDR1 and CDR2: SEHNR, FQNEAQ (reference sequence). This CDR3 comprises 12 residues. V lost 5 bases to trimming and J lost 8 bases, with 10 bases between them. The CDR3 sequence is CASSTPGDEQFF. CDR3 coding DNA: TGTGCCAGCAGCACACCGGGGGATGAGCAGTTCTTC.

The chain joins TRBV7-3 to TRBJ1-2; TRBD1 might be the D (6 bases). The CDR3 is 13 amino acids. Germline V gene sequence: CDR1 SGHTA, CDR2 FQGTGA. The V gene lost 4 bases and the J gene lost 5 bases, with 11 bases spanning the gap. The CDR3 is CASSSGTHYGYTF. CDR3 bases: TGTGCCAGCAGCTCCGGGACACATTATGGCTACACCTTC.

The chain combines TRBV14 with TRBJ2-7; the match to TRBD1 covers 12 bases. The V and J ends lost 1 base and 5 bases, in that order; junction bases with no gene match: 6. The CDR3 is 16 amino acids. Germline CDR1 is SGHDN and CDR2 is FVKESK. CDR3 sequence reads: CASSQVWGTGGNEQYF. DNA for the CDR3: TGTGCCAGCAGCCAAGTTTGGGGGACAGGGGGCAACGAGCAGTACTTC.

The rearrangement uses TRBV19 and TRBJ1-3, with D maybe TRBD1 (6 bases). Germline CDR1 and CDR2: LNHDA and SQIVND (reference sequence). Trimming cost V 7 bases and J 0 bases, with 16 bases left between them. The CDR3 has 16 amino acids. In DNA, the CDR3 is TGTGCCAGTATTGGGAGGGGGTTGTTCTCTGGAAACACCATATATTTT. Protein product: CASIGRGLFSGNTIYF. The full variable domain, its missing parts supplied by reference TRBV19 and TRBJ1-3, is DGGITQSPKYLFRKEGQNVTLSCEQNLNHDAMYWYRQDPGQGLRLIYYSQIVNDFQKGDIAEGYSVSREKKESFPLTVTSAQKNPTAFYLCASIGRGLFSGNTIYFGEGSWLTVV.

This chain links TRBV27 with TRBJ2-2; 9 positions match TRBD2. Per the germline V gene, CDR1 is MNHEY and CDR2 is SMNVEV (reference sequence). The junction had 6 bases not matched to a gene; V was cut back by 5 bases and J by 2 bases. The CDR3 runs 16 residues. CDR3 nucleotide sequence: TGTGCCAGCAGTCTTAGACTAGCGGAAAACACCGGGGAGCTGTTTTTT. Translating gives CASSLRLAENTGELFF.

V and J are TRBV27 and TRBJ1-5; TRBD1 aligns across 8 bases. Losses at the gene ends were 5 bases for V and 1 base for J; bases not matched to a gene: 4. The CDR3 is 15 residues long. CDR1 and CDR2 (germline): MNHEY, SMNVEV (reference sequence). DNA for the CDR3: TGTGCCAGCAGTGTAGGACAGGGAAGCAATCAGCCCCAGCATTTT. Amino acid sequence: CASSVGQGSNQPQHF.

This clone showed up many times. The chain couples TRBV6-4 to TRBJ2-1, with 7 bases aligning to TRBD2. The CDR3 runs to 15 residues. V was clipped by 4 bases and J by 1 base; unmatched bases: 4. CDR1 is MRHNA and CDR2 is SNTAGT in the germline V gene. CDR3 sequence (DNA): TGTGCCAGCAGTGTTATCGGGGGGTCCTACAATGAGCAGTTCTTC. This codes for CASSVIGGSYNEQFF.

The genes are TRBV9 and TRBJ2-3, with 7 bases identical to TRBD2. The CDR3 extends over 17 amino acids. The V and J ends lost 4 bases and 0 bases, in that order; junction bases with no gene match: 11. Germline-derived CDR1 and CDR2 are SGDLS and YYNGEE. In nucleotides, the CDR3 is TGTGCCAGCAGCCCCCGGGGCGGGGGAACTAGCACAGATACGCAGTATTTT. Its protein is CASSPRGGGTSTDTQYF.

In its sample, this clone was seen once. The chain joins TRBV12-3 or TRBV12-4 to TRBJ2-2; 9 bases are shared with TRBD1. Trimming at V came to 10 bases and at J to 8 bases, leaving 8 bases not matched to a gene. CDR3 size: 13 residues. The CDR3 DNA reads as TGTGCCAACTCGGGACAGGGAGGGGGGGAGCTGTTTTTT. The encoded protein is CANSGQGGGELFF.

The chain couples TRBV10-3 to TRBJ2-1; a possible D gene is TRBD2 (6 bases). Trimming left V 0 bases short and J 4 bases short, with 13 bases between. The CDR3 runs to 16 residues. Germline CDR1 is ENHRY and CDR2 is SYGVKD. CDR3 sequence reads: CAISESGGVSYNEQFF. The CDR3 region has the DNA TGTGCCATCAGTGAGTCCGGCGGGGTAAGTTACAATGAGCAGTTCTTC.

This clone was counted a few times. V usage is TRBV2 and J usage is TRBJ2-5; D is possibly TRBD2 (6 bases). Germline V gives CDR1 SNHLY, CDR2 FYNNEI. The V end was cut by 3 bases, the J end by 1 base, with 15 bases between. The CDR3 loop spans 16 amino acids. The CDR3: CASSDLLKAGQETQYF. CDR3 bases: TGTGCCAGCAGTGACCTCCTCAAAGCGGGCCAAGAGACCCAGTACTTC. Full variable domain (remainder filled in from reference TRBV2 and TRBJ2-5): EPEVTQTPSHQVTQMGQEVILRCVPISNHLYFYWYRQILGQKVEFLVSFYNNEISEKSEIFDDQFSVERPDGSNFTLKIRSTKLEDSAMYFCASSDLLKAGQETQYFGPGTRLLVL.

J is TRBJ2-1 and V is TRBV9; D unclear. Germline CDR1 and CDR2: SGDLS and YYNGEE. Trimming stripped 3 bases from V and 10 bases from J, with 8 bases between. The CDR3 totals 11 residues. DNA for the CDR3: TGTGCCAGCAGCGCTCTCGAGGAGCAGTTCTTC. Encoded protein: CASSALEEQFF.

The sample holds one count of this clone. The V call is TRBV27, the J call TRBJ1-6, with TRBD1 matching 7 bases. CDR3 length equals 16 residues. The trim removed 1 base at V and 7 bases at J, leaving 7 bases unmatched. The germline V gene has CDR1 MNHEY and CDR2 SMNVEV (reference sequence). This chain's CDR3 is CASSLLRQGGNSPLHF. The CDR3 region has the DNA TGTGCCAGCAGTTTATTACGACAGGGTGGGAATTCACCCCTCCACTTT.

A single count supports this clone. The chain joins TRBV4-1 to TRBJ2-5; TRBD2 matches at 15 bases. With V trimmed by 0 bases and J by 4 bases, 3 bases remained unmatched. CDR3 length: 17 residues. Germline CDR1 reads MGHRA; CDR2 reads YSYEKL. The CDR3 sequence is CASSQESGLAGGETQYF. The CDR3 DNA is TGCGCCAGCAGCCAAGAGTCGGGACTAGCGGGGGGAGAGACCCAGTACTTC.

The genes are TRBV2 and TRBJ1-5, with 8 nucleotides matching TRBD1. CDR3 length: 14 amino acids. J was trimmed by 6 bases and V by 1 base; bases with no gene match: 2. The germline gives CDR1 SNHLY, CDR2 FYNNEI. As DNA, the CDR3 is TGTGCCAGCAGTGAAGGCAGGGGGCTTCAGCCCCAGCATTTT. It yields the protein CASSEGRGLQPQHF.

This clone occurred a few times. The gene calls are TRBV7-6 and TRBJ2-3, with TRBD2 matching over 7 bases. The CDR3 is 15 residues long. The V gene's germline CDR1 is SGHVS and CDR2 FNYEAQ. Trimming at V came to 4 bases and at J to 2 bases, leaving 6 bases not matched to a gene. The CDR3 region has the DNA TGTGCCAGCAGCTCAACCGGGACTAACACAGATACGCAGTATTTT. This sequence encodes CASSSTGTNTDTQYF.

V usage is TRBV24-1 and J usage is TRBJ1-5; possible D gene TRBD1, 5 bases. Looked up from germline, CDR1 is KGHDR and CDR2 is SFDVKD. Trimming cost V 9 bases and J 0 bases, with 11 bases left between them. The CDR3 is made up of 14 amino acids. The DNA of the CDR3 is TGTGCCACCGCGACAGTTAATAGCAATCAGCCCCAGCATTTT. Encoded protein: CATATVNSNQPQHF.

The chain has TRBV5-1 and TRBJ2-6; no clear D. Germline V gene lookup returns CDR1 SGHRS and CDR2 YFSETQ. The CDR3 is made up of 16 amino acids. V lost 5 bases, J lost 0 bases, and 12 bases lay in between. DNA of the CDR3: TGCGCCAGCAGTCTTGGTCAGGTCTCTGGGGCCAACGTCCTGACTTTC. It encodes CASSLGQVSGANVLTF.

For the CDR3, the DNA is TGTGCCAGCAGCGGAGACAGGGCGGCTGGAAACACCATATATTTT. Encoded protein: CASSGDRAAGNTIYF. The chain recombines TRBV5-8 with TRBJ1-3, with 7 nucleotides matching TRBD1. This CDR3 is built from 15 residues. CDR1 is SGHTS, CDR2 YDEGEE, per germline. V lost 4 bases and J lost 2; bases outside the gene matches: 6.

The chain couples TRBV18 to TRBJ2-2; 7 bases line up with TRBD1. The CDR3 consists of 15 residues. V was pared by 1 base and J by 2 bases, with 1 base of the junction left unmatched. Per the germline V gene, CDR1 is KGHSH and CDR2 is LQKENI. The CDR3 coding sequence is TGTGCCAGCTCACCACGAGGGGGCAACACCGGGGAGCTGTTTTTT. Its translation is CASSPRGGNTGELFF.

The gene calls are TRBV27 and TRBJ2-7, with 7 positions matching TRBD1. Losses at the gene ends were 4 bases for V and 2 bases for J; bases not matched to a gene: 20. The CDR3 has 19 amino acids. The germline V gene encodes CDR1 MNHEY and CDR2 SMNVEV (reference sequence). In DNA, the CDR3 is TGTGCCAGCAGTTCCTATGGGGTGTGGGGACAGCCGCTTACCTACGAGCAGTACTTC. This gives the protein CASSSYGVWGQPLTYEQYF.

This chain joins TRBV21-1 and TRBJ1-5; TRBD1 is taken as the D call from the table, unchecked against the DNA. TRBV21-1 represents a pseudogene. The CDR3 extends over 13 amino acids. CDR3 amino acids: CASSNRGGQPQHF. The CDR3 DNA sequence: TGTGCCAGCAGCAACAGGGGCGGTCAGCCCCAGCATTTT.